One and the same sample provided the 6 T cell receptor beta chains below, sequenced in a study of blood T cell repertoires in COVID-19. Assay: immunoSEQ multiplex PCR; the TCRdb copy retains only in-frame clones and omits some. The table shows some 260,000 clones, with approximately 88% occurring only once. Source material: peripheral blood. The receptor source for this set is a young woman with COVID-19, enrolled during active disease.

V usage is TRBV19 and J usage is TRBJ2-6, with 10 bases lining up with TRBD1. The CDR3 has 17 residues. Germline trimming cut 8 bases from V and 0 bases from J; bases unmatched to any gene: 7. Germline CDR1 is LNHDA and CDR2 is SQIVND (reference sequence). The CDR3 sequence is CASSDRGLGSGANVLTF. The CDR3 DNA follows: TGTGCCAGTTCAGACAGGGGGCTCGGCTCTGGGGCCAACGTCCTGACTTTC.

This clone was seen just once. The genes are TRBV9 and TRBJ2-3; 8 bases are shared with TRBD1. The CDR3 extends over 16 amino acids. Trimming cost V 0 bases and J 6 bases; bases outside gene matches: 9. CDR1 and CDR2 (germline): SGDLS, YYNGEE. The chain's CDR3 is CASSVGYGTGGDTQYF. The CDR3 DNA follows: TGTGCCAGCAGCGTAGGTTATGGGACAGGTGGGGATACGCAGTATTTT.

This clone appeared a single time. V usage is TRBV4-3 and J usage is TRBJ1-6, with 8 nucleotides matching TRBD1. The CDR3 is made up of 14 amino acids. V shed 6 bases, J shed 9 bases, and the junction held 7 bases outside the gene matches. In germline, CDR1 is LGHNA, CDR2 YSLEER. CDR3 DNA sequence: TGCGCCAGCAGACAGGACAGGGTACTTTCACCCCTCCACTTT. The encoded protein is CASRQDRVLSPLHF.

This chain connects TRBV11-3 to TRBJ2-3; D is possibly TRBD1 (5 bases). Trimming stripped 1 base from V and 2 bases from J, with 10 bases between. Germline V gene sequence: CDR1 SGHNT, CDR2 YENEEA. The CDR3 totals 15 residues. CDR3 sequence (DNA): TGTGCCAGCAGCTTAGGGCAGGGCAACACAGATACGCAGTATTTT. This sequence encodes CASSLGQGNTDTQYF. Full variable domain (remainder filled in from reference TRBV11-3 and TRBJ2-3): EAGVVQSPRYKIIEKKQPVAFWCNPISGHNTLYWYLQNLGQGPELLIRYENEEAVDDSQLPKDRFSAERLKGVDSTLKIQPAELGDSAVYLCASSLGQGNTDTQYFGPGTRLTVL.

This clone is a singleton in its sample. This chain uses TRBV4-1 with TRBJ2-1, with 10 positions matching TRBD2. The CDR3 runs to 16 residues. Trimming took 1 base from V and 6 from J; bases not matched to a gene: 6. Germline V lookup: CDR1 MGHRA, CDR2 YSYEKL. Here the CDR3 reads CASSQAVQRGGNEQFF. In DNA form, the CDR3 reads TGCGCCAGCAGCCAAGCTGTACAGCGGGGGGGCAATGAGCAGTTCTTC.

The genes are TRBV25-1 and TRBJ2-2, with a weak D call TRBD1 (6 bases). CDR3 length equals 17 residues. Germline CDR1 MGHDK, CDR2 SYGVNS. Trimming removed 2 bases at V and 6 bases at J, with 19 bases between. This CDR3 reads CASSEGGRIAVAGELFF. In DNA form, the CDR3 reads TGTGCCAGCAGTGAAGGGGGCAGAATTGCGGTCGCCGGGGAGCTGTTTTTT. The full variable domain, rest sourced from reference TRBV25-1 and TRBJ2-2, is EADIYQTPRYLVIGTGKKITLECSQTMGHDKMYWYQQDPGMELHLIHYSYGVNSTEKGDLSSESTVSRIRTEHFPLTLESARPSHTSQYLCASSEGGRIAVAGELFFGEGSRLTVL.